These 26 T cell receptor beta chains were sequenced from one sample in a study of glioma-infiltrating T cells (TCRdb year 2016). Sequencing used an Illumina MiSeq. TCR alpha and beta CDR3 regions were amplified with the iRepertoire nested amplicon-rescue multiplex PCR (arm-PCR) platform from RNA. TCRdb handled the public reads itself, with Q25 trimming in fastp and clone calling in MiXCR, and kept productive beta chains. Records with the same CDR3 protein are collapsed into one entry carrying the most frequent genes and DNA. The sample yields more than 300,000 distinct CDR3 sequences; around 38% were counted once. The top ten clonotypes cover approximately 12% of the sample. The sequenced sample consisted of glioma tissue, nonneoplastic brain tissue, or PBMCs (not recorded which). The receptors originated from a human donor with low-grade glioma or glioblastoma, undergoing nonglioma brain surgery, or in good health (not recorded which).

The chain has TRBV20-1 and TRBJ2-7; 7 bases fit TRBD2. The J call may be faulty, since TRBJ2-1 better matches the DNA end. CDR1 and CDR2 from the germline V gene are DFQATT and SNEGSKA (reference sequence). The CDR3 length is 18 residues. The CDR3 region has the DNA TGCAGTGCTAGGCCCTTCTCTACGCGGGAGTGGTATGGGTATGAGCAGTTCTTC. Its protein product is CSARPFSTREWYGYEQFF.

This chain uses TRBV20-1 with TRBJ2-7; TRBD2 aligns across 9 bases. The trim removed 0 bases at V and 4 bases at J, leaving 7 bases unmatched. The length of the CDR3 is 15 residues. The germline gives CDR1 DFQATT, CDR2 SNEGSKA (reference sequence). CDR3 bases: TGCAGTGCTAGAGATCCACGGACTAGCGCGTACGAGCAGTACTTC. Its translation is CSARDPRTSAYEQYF.

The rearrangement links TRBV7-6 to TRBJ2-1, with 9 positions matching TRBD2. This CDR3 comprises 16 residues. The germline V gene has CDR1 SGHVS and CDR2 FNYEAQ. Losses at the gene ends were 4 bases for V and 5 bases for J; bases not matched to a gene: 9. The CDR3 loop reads CASSWYSGSRNNEQFF. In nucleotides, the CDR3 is TGTGCCAGCAGCTGGTATAGCGGGAGTCGCAACAATGAGCAGTTCTTC.

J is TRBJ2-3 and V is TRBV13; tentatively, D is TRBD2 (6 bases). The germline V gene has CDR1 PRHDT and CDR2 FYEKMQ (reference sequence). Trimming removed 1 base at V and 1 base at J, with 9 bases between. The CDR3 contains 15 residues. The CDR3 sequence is CASSLARRGTDTQYF. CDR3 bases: TGTGCCAGCAGCTTAGCCAGGAGGGGCACAGATACGCAGTATTTT.

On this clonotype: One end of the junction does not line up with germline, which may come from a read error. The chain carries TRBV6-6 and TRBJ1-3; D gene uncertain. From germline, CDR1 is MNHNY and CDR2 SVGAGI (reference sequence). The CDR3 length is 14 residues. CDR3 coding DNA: TGTGCCAGCAGTTCCCCGGGATTAGGAAACACCTTATATTTT. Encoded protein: CASSSPGLGNTLYF.

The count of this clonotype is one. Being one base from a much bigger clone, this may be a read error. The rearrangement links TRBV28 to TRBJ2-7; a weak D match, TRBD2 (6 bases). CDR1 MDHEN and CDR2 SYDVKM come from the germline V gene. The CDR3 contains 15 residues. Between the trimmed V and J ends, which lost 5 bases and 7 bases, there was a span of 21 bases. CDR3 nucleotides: TGTGCCAGCAGTCTCCTGGGACTCAAGCACAATGAGCAGTACTTC. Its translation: CASSLLGLKHNEQYF.

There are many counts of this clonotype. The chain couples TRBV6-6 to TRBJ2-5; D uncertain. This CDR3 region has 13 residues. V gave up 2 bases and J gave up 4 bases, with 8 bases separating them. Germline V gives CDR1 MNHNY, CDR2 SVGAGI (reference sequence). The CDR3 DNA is TGTGCCAGCAGTTACCAACAGAGAGAGACCCAGTACTTC. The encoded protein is CASSYQQRETQYF.

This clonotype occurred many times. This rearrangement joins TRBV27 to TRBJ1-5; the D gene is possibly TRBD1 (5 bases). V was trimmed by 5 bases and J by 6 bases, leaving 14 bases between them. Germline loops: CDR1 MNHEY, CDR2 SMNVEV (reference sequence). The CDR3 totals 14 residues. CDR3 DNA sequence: TGTGCCAGCAGTGAGGGACGTCTAAGTCAGCCCCAGCATTTT. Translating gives CASSEGRLSQPQHF.

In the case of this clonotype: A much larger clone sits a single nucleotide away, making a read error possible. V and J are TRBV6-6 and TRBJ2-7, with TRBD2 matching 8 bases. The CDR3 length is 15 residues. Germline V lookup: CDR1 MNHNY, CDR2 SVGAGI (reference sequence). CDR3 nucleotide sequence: TGTGCCAGCAGTGTCGTTAGCGGGGAGTCCTACAAGCAGTACTTC. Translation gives CASSVVSGESYKQYF.

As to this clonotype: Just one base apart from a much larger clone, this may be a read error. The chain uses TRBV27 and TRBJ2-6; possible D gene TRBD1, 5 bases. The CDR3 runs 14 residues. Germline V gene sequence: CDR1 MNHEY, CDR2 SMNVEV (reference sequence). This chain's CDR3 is CASSWASGAKVLTF. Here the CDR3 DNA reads TGTGCCAGCAGCTGGGCATCTGGGGCCAAAGTCCTGACTTTC.

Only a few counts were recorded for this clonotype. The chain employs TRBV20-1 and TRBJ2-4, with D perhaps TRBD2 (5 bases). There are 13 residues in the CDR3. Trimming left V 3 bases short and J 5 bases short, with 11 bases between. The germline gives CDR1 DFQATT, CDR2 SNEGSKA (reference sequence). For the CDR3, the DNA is TGCAGTGCTAGGGGAAACGGGGAAAACATTCAGTACTTC. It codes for CSARGNGENIQYF.

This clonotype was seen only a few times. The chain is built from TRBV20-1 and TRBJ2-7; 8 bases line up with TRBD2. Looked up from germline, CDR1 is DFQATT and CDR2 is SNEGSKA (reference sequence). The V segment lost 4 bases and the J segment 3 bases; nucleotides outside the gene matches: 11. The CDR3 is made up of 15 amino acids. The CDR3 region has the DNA TGCAGTGCTACTTTAACTAGCGGAACGTTCTACGAGCAGTACTTC. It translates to CSATLTSGTFYEQYF.

The CDR3 loop is CSHRQGDEQFF. CDR3 sequence (DNA): TGCAGCCACCGACAGGGGGATGAGCAGTTCTTC. This chain links TRBV29-1 with TRBJ2-1, with 9 bases matching TRBD1. There are 11 residues in the CDR3. CDR1 is SQVTM and CDR2 is ANQGSEA in the germline V gene. The V gene end was trimmed by 8 bases and the J gene end by 8 bases; junction bases not matched to a gene: 4.

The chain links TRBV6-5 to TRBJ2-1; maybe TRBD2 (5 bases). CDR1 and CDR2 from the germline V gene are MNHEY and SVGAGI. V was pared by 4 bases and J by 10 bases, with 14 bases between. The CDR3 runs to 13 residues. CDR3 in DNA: TGTGCCAGCAGTTCGAGCGGTGCGACGGAGCAGTTCTTC. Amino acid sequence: CASSSSGATEQFF.

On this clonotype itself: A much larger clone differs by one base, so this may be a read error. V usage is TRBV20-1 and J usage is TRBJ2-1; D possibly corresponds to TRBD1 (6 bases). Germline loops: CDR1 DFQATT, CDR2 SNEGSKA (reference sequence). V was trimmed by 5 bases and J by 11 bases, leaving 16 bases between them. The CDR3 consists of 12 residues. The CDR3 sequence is CSAGPRGNKQFF. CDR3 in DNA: TGCAGTGCTGGACCCAGGGGAAATAAGCAGTTCTTC.

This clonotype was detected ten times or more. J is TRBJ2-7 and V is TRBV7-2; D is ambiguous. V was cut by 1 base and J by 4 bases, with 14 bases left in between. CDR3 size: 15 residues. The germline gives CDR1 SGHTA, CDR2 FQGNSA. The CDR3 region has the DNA TGTGCCAGCAGCTTAGTGGTCGGACGCAATTACGAGCAGTACTTC. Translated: CASSLVVGRNYEQYF.

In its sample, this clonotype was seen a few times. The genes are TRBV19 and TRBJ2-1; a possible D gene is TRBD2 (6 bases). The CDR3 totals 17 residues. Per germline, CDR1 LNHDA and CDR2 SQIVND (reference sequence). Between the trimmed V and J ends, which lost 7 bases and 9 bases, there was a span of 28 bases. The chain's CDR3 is CASNPRRVETLQAEQFF. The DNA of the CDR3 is TGTGCCAGTAACCCCAGGAGGGTAGAGACCCTACAAGCTGAGCAGTTCTTC.

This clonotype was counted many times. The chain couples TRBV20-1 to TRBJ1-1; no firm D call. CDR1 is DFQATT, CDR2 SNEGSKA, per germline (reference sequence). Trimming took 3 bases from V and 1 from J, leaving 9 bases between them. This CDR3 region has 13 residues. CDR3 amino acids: CSARDPKNTEAFF. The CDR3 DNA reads TGCAGTGCTAGGGATCCGAAGAACACTGAAGCTTTCTTT.

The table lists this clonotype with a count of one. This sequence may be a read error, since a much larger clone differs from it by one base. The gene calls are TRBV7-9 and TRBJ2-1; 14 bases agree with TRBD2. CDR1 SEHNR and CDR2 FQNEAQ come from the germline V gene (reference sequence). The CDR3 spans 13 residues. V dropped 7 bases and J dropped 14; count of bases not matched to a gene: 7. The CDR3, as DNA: TGTGCCAGCAACCCGGGACTAGCGGGAGAGGAGTTCTTC. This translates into CASNPGLAGEEFF. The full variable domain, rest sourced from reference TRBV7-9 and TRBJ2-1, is DTGVSQNPRHKITKRGQNVTFRCDPISEHNRLYWYRQTLGQGPEFLTYFQNEAQLEKSRLLSDRFSAERPKGSFSTLEIQRTEQGDSAMYLCASNPGLAGEEFFGPGTRLTVL.

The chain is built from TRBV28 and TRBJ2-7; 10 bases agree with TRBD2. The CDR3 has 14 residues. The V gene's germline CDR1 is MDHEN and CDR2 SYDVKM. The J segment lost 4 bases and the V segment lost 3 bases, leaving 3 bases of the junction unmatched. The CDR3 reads CASSFPSGSYEQYF. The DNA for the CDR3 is TGTGCCAGCAGTTTTCCTAGCGGGAGTTACGAGCAGTACTTC. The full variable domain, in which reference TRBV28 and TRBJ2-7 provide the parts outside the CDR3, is DVKVTQSSRYLVKRTGEKVFLECVQDMDHENMFWYRQDPGLGLRLIYFSYDVKMKEKGDIPEGYSVSREKKERFSLILESASTNQTSMYLCASSFPSGSYEQYFGPGTRLTVT.

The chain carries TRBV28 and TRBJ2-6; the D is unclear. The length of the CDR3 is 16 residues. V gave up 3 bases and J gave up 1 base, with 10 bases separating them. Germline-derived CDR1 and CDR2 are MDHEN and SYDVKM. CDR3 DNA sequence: TGTGCCAGCAGTTTTAGTGGTCAATCTGGGGCCAACGTCCTGACTTTC. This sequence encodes CASSFSGQSGANVLTF.

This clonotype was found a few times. The CDR3 nucleotides are TGCGCCAGCAGCCAAGAGGGAACAGGAATTCAGCCCCAGCATTTT. Amino acids: CASSQEGTGIQPQHF. The chain carries TRBV4-1 and TRBJ1-5; D may be TRBD1 (5 bases). The ends were cut back, 0 bases at V and 6 bases at J, with 12 bases in the middle. Per germline, CDR1 MGHRA and CDR2 YSYEKL. This CDR3 comprises 15 residues.

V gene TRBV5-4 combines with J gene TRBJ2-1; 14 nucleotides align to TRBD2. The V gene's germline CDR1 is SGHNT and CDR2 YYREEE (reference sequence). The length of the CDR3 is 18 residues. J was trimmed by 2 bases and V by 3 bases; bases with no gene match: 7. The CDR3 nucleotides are TGTGCCAGCAGCTCGGGACTAGCGGGAGTAGGCACCTACAATGAGCAGTTCTTC. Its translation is CASSSGLAGVGTYNEQFF. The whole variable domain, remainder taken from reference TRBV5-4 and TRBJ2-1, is ETGVTQSPTHLIKTRGQQVTLRCSSQSGHNTVSWYQQALGQGPQFIFQYYREEENGRGNFPPRFSGLQFPNYSSELNVNALELDDSALYLCASSSGLAGVGTYNEQFFGPGTRLTVL.

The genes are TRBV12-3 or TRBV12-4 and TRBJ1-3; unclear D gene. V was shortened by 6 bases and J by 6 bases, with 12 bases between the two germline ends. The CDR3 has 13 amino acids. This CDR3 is CASRQRAANTIYF. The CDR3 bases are TGTGCCAGCAGGCAGAGAGCTGCAAACACCATATATTTT.

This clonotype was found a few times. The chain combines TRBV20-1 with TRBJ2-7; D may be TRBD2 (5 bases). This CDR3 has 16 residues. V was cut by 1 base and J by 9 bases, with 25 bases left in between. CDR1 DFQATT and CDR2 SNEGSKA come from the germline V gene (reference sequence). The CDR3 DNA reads TGCAGTGCTAGAGGGCCGGACGGACTGAGCCTCTCTGGGCAGTACTTC. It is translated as CSARGPDGLSLSGQYF.

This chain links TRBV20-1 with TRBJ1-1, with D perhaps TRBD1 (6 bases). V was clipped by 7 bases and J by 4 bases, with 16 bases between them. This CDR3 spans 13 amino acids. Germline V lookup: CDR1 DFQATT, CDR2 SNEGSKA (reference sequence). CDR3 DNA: TGCAGTGGGAGGGGGACGGAGGGCACTGAAGCTTTCTTT. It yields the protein CSGRGTEGTEAFF.